This is a list of T cell receptor beta chains from one sample in a study of beta chain features in type 1 diabetes. Here immunoSEQ multiplex PCR was the method, and the copy in TCRdb shows in-frame clones only, minus some. The sample lists under 300,000 clones, approximately 11% occurring once. Sequencing was carried out using naive CD4+ T cells from blood. Source of these receptors: a man between 25 and 39 years old with type 1 diabetes. Both conserved end residues are part of each CDR3. Fields, in order: CDR3 protein, CDR3 DNA, J gene, D gene, V gene, clone size. The D gene is left open where the match is weak. Rows give clone size only sometimes, using once, few, many, or a class for an expanded clone.

CASSQGKRRETQYF TGCGCCAGCAGCCAAGGAAAGCGGCGGGAGACCCAGTACTTC TRBJ2-5 - TRBV4-3 few
CASSLGVGVSETQYF TGTGCCAGCAGCTTAGGTGTCGGGGTCAGTGAGACCCAGTACTTC TRBJ2-5 - TRBV7-2 few
CASSPEGTGLYEQYF TGTGCCAGCTCACCAGAGGGGACAGGGCTCTACGAGCAGTACTTC TRBJ2-7 TRBD1 TRBV18 -
CASSLVRGYSYEQYF TGTGCCAGCAGCTTAGTCAGGGGGTACTCCTACGAGCAGTACTTC TRBJ2-7 TRBD1 TRBV7-2 -
CASSYPGQNTEAFF TGTGCCAGCAGTTACCCGGGACAGAACACTGAAGCTTTCTTT TRBJ1-1 - TRBV6-6 few
CASSDDRASEAFF TGTGCCAGTAGTGACGACAGGGCCTCTGAAGCTTTCTTT TRBJ1-1 TRBD1 TRBV19 few
CSVGGGDEQYF TGCAGCGTTGGCGGGGGGGACGAGCAGTACTTC TRBJ2-7 TRBD2 TRBV29-1 few
CASSSLRVNQPQHF TGTGCCAGCAGCTCCCTACGGGTAAATCAGCCCCAGCATTTT TRBJ1-5 - TRBV7-8 -
CASSPGWDEQFF TGTGCCAGCAGTCCGGGGTGGGATGAGCAGTTCTTC TRBJ2-1 - TRBV27 -
CASSPGRGQPQHF TGTGCCAGCTCCCCCGGGAGGGGACAGCCCCAGCATTTT TRBJ1-5 - TRBV18 -
CASRWDRRSNQPQHF TGTGCCAGCAGGTGGGACAGGAGAAGCAATCAGCCCCAGCATTTT TRBJ1-5 TRBD1 TRBV6-6 -
CASRRLPGETQYF TGTGCTAGCAGACGACTTCCCGGAGAGACCCAGTACTTC TRBJ2-5 - TRBV7-7 -
CSGEDRGEAFF TGCAGTGGCGAGGACAGGGGTGAAGCTTTCTTT TRBJ1-1 TRBD1 TRBV20-1 -
CASSKLNSNQPQHF TGTGCCAGCAGTAAACTGAATAGCAATCAGCCCCAGCATTTT TRBJ1-5 - TRBV2 -
CASSPHSGELFF TGTGCCAGCAGCCCCCATTCCGGGGAGCTGTTTTTT TRBJ2-2 - TRBV4-2 -
CASSERSPSNSPLHF TGTGCCAGCAGCGAGCGGTCTCCCAGCAATTCACCCCTCCACTTT TRBJ1-6 - TRBV14 -
CASSLSLREETQYF TGCGCCAGCAGCTTGTCGCTGAGGGAAGAGACCCAGTACTTC TRBJ2-5 - TRBV5-1 few
CATDRGQGTYEQYF TGTGCCACCGATCGGGGACAGGGCACCTACGAGCAGTACTTC TRBJ2-7 TRBD1 TRBV15 few
CSAGRRGDTEAFF TGCAGCGCCGGACGGCGGGGGGACACTGAAGCTTTCTTT TRBJ1-1 - TRBV29-1 few
CASGRRSGGLTDTQYF TGCGCCAGCGGGAGGAGGAGCGGGGGGCTCACAGATACGCAGTATTTT TRBJ2-3 TRBD2 TRBV5-1 -
CASSPGQGRYGYTF TGTGCCAGCAGTCCGGGACAGGGACGCTATGGCTACACCTTC TRBJ1-2 TRBD1 TRBV6-5 -
CATSTVLTGTGGHQPQHF TGTGCCACCAGCACCGTATTAACCGGGACAGGGGGCCATCAGCCCCAGCATTTT TRBJ1-5 TRBD1 TRBV15 few
CASSHQQGYRSNQPQHF TGTGCCAGTAGTCATCAACAGGGGTATAGGAGCAATCAGCCCCAGCATTTT TRBJ1-5 TRBD1 TRBV19 -
CASSSPGGGGIQYF TGTGCCAGCAGCTCCCCCGGGGGGGGAGGCATTCAGTACTTC TRBJ2-4 TRBD2 TRBV6-5 few
CSVDSYNEQFF TGCAGCGTTGACAGCTACAATGAGCAGTTCTTC TRBJ2-1 - TRBV29-1 few